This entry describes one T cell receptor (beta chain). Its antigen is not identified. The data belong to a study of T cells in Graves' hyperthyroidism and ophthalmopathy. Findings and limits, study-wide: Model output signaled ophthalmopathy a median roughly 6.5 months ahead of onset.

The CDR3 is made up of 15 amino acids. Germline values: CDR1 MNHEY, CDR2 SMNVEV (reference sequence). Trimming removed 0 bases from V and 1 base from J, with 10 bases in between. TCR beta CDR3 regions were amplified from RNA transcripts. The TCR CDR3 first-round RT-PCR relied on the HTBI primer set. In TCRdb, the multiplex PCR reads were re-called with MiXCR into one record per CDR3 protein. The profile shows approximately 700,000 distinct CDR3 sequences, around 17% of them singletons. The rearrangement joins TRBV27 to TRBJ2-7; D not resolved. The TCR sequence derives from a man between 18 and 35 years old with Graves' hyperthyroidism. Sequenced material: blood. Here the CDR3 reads CASSLSRNPSYEQYF. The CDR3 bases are TGTGCCAGCAGTTTATCGCGGAACCCTTCCTACGAGCAGTACTTC.